This TCR beta chain was captured in a study of T cell responses to AZD1222 COVID-19 vaccine. Clones were sequenced by immunoSEQ multiplex PCR, and TCRdb holds only the in-frame ones, with some missing. The repertoire holds about 100,000 clones, with 85% to 90% as singletons. With 0 bases removed from V and 2 bases from J, the gap between germline ends came to 7 bases. This CDR3 is built from 14 residues. Germline values: CDR1 SGHTA, CDR2 FQGTGA. Comments on this clone: Its antigen remains unidentified.

Study results and limitations: Baseline serology detected seropositivity in only a handful of AZD1222 recipients. Regions 160-218 and 743-854 dominated among vaccine-associated CD4 TCRs spanning spike. Spike-specific TCR depth and breadth grew after two AZD1222 doses.

This sequence originates from an adult in good health. The V and J genes are TRBV7-3 and TRBJ1-1, with a tentative D call TRBD1 (5 bases). The source material was peripheral blood, sampled on day 0 of AZD1222 vaccination. CDR3 nucleotides: TGTGCCAGCAGCTTAACTAGGGGAAACACTGAAGCTTTCTTT. Protein: CASSLTRGNTEAFF.